What follows is one T cell receptor beta chain and its context. The sample is drawn from a study of T cell changes during pregnancy in multiple sclerosis. The CDR3 sequence is 15 residues long. The germline V gene encodes CDR1 WSHSY and CDR2 SAAADI. Deletions cut 2 bases from V and 1 base from J, with 9 bases between. The data were produced by immunoSEQ multiplex PCR, yet TCRdb's version contains in-frame clones alone and is incomplete. The data contain more than 50,000 clones, more than 90% of them singletons. The chain combines TRBV10-2 with TRBJ2-1, with a possible D match to TRBD2 (5 bases). The clonotype comes from a female donor in good health, enrolled as a control in a pregnancy study. The source material was peripheral blood, sampled in the first trimester of pregnancy. The CDR3 spells CASSEGGLSYNEQFF. CDR3 in DNA: TGCGCCAGCAGTGAGGGTGGACTGTCCTACAATGAGCAGTTCTTC.